Below, one T cell receptor beta chain is given with its context. No antigen is known for it. Amplification used 60 Vbeta primers and 13 Jbeta primers. Only in-frame clones appear in the TCRdb table, and some are missing; sequencing was by immunoSEQ multiplex PCR. The data hold around 80,000 clones, with approximately 62% observed a single time. This sample is part of a study of cytomegalovirus exposure and HLA in healthy donors. There are 13 residues in the CDR3. V lost 6 bases, J lost 4 bases, and 13 bases lay in between. Germline CDR1 and CDR2: MDHEN and SYDVKM. Study-wide results and limits: Later analysis identified about 17,000 TCR beta sequences associated with HLA alleles, using a false discovery rate threshold of 0.05.

This sequence joins TRBV28 and TRBJ2-7; D may be TRBD1 (6 bases). The sequence was obtained from a male donor in good health and CMV-seropositive. Sequencing was done on a sample of PBMCs. For the CDR3, the DNA is TGTGCCAGCAGAAGCCGGGACAAATACGAGCAGTACTTC. Encoded protein: CASRSRDKYEQYF.